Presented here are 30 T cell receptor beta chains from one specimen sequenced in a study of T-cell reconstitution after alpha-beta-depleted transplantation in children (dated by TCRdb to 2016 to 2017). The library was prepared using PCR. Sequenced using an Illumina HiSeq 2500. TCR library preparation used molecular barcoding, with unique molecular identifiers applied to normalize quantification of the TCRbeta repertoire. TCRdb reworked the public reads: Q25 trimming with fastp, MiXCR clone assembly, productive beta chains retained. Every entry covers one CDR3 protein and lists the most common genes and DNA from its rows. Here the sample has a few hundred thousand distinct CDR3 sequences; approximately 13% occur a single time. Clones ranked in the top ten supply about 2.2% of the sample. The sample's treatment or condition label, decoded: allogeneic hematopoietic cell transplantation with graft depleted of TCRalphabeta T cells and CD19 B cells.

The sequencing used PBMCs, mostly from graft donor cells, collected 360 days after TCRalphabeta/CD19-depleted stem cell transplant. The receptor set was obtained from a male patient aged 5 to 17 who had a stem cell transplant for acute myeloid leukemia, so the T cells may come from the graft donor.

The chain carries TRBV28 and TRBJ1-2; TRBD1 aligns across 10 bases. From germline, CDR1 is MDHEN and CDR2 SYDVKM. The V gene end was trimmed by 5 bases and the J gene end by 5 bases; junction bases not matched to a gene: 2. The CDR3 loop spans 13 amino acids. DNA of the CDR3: TGTGCCAGCAGTAGACAGGGGGCTTATGGCTACACCTTC. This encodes CASSRQGAYGYTF.

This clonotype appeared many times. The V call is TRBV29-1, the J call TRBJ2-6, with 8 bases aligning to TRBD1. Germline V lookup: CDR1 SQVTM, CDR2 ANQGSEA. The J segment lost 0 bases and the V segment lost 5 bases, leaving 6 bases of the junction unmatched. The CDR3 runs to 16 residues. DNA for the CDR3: TGCAGCGTTATCCTCGGGACAGGCTCTGGGGCCAACGTCCTGACTTTC. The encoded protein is CSVILGTGSGANVLTF.

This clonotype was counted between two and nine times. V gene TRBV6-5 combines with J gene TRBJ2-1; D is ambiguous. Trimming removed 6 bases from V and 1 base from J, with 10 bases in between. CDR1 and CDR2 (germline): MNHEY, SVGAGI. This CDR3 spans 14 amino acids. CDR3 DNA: TGTGCCAGCAGCTCCTCTTTTTCCTACAATGAGCAGTTCTTC. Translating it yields CASSSSFSYNEQFF.

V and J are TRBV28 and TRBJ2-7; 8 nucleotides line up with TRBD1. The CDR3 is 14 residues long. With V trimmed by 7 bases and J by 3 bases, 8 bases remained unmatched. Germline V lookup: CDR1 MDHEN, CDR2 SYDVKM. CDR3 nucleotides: TGTGCCAGCACTCGGACAGGGAAATACTACGAGCAGTACTTC. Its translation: CASTRTGKYYEQYF.

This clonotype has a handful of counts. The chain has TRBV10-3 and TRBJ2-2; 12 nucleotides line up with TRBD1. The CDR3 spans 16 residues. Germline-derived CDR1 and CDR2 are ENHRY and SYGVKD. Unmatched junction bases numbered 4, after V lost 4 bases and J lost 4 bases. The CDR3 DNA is TGTGCCATCAGTGGGGGACAGGGGGCGGGCACCGGGGAGCTGTTTTTT. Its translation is CAISGGQGAGTGELFF.

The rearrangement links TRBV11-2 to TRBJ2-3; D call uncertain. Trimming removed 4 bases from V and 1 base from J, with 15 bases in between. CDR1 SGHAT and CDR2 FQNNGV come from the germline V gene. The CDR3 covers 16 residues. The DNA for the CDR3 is TGTGCCAGCAGCTATCCCCTGGGCGGTGGCACAGATACGCAGTATTTT. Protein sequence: CASSYPLGGGTDTQYF.

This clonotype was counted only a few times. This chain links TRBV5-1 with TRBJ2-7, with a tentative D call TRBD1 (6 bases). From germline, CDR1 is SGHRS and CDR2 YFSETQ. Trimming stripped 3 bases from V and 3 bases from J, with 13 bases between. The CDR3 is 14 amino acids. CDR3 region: CASSSPGHNYEQYF. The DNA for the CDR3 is TGCGCCAGCAGCTCGCCGGGACACAACTACGAGCAGTACTTC.

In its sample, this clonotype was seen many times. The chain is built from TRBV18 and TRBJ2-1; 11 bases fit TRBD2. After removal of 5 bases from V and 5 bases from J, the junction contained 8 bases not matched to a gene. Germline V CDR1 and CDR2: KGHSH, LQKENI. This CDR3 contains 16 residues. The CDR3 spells CASSWGPGLADNEQFF. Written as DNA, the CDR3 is TGTGCCAGCTCATGGGGTCCGGGACTAGCGGACAATGAGCAGTTCTTC.

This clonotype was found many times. The CDR3: CASSFPLSPGETQYF. The DNA for the CDR3 is TGTGCCAGCAGTTTCCCCCTCTCCCCCGGTGAGACCCAGTACTTC. The rearrangement joins TRBV28 to TRBJ2-5, with D hard to call. The CDR3 loop spans 15 amino acids. Per the germline V gene, CDR1 is MDHEN and CDR2 is SYDVKM. Trimming shortened V by 3 bases and J by 5 bases, and 16 bases separated the two germline ends.

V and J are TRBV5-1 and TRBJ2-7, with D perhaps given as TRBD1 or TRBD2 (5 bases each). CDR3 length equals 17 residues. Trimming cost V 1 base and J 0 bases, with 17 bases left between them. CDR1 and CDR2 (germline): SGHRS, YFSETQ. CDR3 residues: CASSLLGRALSSYEQYF. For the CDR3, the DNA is TGCGCCAGCAGCTTGCTGGGACGAGCGCTCAGCTCCTACGAGCAGTACTTC.

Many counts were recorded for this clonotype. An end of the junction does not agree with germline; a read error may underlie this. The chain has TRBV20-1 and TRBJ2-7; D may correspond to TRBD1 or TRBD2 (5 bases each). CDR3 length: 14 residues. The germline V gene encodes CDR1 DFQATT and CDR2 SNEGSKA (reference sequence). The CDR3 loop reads CSARGRGAHYEQYF. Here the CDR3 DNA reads TGCAGTGCCAGAGGTCGAGGGGCCCACTACGAGCAGTACTTC.

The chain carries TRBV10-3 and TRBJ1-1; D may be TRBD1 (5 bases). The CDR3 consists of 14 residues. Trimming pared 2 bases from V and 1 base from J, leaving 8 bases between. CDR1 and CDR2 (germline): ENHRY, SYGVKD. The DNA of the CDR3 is TGTGCCATCAGTGAGGGGACGGCGAACACTGAAGCTTTCTTT. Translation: CAISEGTANTEAFF.

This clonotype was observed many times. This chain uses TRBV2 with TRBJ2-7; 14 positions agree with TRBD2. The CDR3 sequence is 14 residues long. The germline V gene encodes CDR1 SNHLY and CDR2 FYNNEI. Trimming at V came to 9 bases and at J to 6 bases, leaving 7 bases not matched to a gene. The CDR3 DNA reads TGTGCCAGTGGGGGGGGACTAGCGGGAGCCGAGCAGTACTTC. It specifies CASGGGLAGAEQYF.

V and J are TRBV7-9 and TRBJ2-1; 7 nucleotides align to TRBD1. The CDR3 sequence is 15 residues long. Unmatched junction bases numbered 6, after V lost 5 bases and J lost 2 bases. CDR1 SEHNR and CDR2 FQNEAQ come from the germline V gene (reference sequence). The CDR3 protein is CASSPERGPYNEQFF. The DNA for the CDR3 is TGTGCCAGCAGCCCGGAGAGGGGGCCCTACAATGAGCAGTTCTTC.

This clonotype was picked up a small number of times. The CDR3, as DNA: TGTGCCAGCAGTTTAGACAGGTTTGGGGCCAACGTCCTGACTTTC. It encodes CASSLDRFGANVLTF. The chain carries TRBV28 and TRBJ2-6, with D possibly being TRBD1 (6 bases). Looked up from germline, CDR1 is MDHEN and CDR2 is SYDVKM. The CDR3 has 15 amino acids. V shed 2 bases and J shed 3 bases, with 8 bases lying between them.

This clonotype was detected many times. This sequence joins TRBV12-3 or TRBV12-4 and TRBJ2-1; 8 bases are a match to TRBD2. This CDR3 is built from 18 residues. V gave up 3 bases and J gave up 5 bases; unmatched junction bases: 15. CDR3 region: CASSFGLALLGTHNEQFF. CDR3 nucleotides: TGTGCCAGCAGTTTCGGACTAGCCCTACTAGGGACCCACAATGAGCAGTTCTTC.

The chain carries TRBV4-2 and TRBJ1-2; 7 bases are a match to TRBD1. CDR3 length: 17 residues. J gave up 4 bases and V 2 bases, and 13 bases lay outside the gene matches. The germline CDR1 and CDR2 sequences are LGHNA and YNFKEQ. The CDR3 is CASSQTGVVIFSYGYTF. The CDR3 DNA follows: TGTGCCAGCAGCCAAACAGGGGTAGTCATATTTTCCTATGGCTACACCTTC.

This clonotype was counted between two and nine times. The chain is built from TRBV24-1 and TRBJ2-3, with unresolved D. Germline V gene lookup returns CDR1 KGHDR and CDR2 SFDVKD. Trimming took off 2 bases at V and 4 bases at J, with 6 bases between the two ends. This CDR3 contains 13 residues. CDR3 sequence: CATSDWSADTQYF. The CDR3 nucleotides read TGTGCCACCAGTGATTGGAGTGCAGATACGCAGTATTTT.

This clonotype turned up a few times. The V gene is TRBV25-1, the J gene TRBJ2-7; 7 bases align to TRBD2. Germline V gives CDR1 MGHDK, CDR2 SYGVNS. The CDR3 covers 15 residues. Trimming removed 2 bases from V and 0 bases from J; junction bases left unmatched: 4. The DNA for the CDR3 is TGTGCCAGCAGTGAACTAGCGGAGAGCTCCTACGAGCAGTACTTC. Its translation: CASSELAESSYEQYF.

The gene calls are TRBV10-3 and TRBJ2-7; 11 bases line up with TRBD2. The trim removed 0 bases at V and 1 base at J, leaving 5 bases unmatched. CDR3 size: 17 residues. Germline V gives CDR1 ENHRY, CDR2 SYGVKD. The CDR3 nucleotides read TGTGCCATCAGTGAGTCGAGTAGCGGGAGGGCTTCCTACGAGCAGTACTTC. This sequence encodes CAISESSSGRASYEQYF.

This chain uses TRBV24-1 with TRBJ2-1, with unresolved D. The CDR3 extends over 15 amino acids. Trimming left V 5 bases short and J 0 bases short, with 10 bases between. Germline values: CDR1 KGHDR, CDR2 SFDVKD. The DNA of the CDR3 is TGTGCCACCAGTGGGGCAGTAAGCTCCTACAATGAGCAGTTCTTC. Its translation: CATSGAVSSYNEQFF.

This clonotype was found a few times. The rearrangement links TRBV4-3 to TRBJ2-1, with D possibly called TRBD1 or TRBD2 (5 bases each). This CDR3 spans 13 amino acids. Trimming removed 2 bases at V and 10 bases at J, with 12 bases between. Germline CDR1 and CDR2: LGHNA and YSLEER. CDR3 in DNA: TGCGCCAGCAGCCAAAGAGGGGAGTACGAGCAGTTCTTC. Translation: CASSQRGEYEQFF.

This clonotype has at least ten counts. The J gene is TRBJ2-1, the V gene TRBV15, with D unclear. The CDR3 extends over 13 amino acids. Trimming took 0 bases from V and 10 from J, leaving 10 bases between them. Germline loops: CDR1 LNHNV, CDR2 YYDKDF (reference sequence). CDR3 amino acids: CATSRDWDGEQFF. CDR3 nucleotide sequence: TGTGCCACCAGCAGAGATTGGGATGGCGAGCAGTTCTTC. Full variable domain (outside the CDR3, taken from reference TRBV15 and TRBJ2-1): DAMVIQNPRYQVTQFGKPVTLSCSQTLNHNVMYWYQQKSSQAPKLLFHYYDKDFNNEADTPDNFQSRRPNTSFCFLDIRSPGLGDTAMYLCATSRDWDGEQFFGPGTRLTVL.

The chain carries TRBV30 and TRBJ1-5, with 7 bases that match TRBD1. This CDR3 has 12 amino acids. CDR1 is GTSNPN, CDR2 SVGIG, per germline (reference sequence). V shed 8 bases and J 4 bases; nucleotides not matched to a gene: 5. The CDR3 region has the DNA TGTGCCACTACGACAGGGAATCAGCCCCAGCATTTT. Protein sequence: CATTTGNQPQHF.

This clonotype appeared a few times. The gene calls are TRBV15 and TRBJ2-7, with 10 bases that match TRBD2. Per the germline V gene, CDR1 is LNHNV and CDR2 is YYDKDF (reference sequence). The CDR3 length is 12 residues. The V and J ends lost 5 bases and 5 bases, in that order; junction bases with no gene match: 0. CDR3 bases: TGTGCCACCAGCGGGACTAGCGACGAGCAGTACTTC. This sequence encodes CATSGTSDEQYF.

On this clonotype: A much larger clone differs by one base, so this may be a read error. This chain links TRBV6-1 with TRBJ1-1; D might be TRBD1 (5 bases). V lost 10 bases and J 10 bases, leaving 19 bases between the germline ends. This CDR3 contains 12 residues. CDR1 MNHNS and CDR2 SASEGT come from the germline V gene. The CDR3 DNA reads TGTGCCATCAGGGACCCAGGGCGGGGAGCTTTCTTT. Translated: CAIRDPGRGAFF.

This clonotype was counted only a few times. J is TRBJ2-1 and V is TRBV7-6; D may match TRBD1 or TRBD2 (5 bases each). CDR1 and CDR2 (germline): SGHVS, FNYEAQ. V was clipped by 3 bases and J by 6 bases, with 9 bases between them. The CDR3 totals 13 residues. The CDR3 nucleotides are TGTGCCAGCAGCTTTAGGGACGGCAATGAGCAGTTCTTC. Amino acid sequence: CASSFRDGNEQFF.

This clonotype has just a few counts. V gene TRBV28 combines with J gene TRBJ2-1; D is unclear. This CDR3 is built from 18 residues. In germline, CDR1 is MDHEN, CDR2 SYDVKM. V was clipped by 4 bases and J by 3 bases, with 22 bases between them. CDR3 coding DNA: TGTGCCAGCAGTTCCTTCCGACTCCAGCGATTGCGCTACAATGAGCAGTTCTTC. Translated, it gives CASSSFRLQRLRYNEQFF.

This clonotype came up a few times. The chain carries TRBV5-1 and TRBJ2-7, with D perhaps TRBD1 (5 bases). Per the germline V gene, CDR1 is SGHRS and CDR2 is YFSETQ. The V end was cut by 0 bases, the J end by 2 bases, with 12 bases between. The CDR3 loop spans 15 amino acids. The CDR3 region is CASSLGVPGTYEQYF. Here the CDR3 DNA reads TGCGCCAGCAGCTTGGGCGTGCCAGGGACCTACGAGCAGTACTTC.

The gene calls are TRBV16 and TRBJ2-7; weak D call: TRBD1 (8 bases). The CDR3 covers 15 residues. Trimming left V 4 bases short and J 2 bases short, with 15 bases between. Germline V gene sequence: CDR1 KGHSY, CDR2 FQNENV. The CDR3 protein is CASSRDRGLTYEQYF. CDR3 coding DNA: TGTGCCAGCAGCCGAGACAGGGGACTAACCTACGAGCAGTACTTC. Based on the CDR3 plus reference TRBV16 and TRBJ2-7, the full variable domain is GEEVAQTPKHLVRGEGQKAKLYCAPIKGHSYVFWYQQVLKNEFKFLISFQNENVFDETGMPKERFSAKCLPNSPCSLEIQATKLEDSAVYFCASSRDRGLTYEQYFGPGTRLTVT.